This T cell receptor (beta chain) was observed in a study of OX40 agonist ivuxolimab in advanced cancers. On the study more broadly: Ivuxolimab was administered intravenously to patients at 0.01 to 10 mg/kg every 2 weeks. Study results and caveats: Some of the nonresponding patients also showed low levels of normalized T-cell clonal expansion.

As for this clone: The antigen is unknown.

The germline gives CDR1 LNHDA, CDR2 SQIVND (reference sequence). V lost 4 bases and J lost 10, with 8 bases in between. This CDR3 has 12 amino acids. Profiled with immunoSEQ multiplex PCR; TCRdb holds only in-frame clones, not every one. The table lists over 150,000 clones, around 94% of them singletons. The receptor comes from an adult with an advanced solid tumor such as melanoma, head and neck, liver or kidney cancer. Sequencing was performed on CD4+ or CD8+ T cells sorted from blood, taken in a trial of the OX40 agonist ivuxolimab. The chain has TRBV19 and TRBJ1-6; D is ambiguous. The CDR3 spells CASSTGFSPLHF. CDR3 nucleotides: TGTGCCAGTAGTACCGGTTTCTCACCCCTCCACTTT. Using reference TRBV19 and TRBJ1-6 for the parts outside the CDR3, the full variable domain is DGGITQSPKYLFRKEGQNVTLSCEQNLNHDAMYWYRQDPGQGLRLIYYSQIVNDFQKGDIAEGYSVSREKKESFPLTVTSAQKNPTAFYLCASSTGFSPLHFGNGTRLTVT.